Listed here are 20 T cell receptor beta chains from one sample, sequenced in a study of blood T cell repertoires in COVID-19. Sequencing was performed with immunoSEQ multiplex PCR; in TCRdb, only in-frame clones are kept and a portion is missing. The sample consists of some 100,000 clones, approximately 86% of them appearing once. What was sequenced was peripheral blood. All receptors derive from a human donor in a cohort sampled during active COVID-19.

CDR3 loop: CASREGTGGPKDYGYTF. The CDR3 DNA sequence: TGTGCCAGTAGGGAGGGGACAGGGGGTCCAAAGGACTATGGCTACACCTTC. The chain uses TRBV19 and TRBJ1-2; 11 bases map to TRBD1. J was trimmed by 3 bases and V by 6 bases; bases with no gene match: 12. Germline V gene lookup returns CDR1 LNHDA and CDR2 SQIVND (reference sequence). The CDR3 contains 17 residues. Combining the CDR3 with reference TRBV19 and TRBJ1-2 gives the whole variable domain DGGITQSPKYLFRKEGQNVTLSCEQNLNHDAMYWYRQDPGQGLRLIYYSQIVNDFQKGDIAEGYSVSREKKESFPLTVTSAQKNPTAFYLCASREGTGGPKDYGYTFGSGTRLTVV.

This clone showed up just a few times. The chain links TRBV9 to TRBJ2-2; TRBD2 is a possible D gene (6 bases). The germline V and J ends were trimmed by 0 bases and 0 bases, with 12 bases remaining between them. CDR1 is SGDLS and CDR2 is YYNGEE in the germline V gene. This CDR3 region has 17 residues. CDR3 DNA: TGTGCCAGCAGCGTAGTGGGGGACTCTCCGAACACCGGGGAGCTGTTTTTT. Its translation is CASSVVGDSPNTGELFF.

Written as DNA, the CDR3 is TGTGCCAGCAGCCAGACTAGCGGGAGCACAGATACGCAGTATTTT. As protein: CASSQTSGSTDTQYF. V usage is TRBV5-4 and J usage is TRBJ2-3; 10 bases map to TRBD2. V was pared by 4 bases and J by 0 bases, with 2 bases of the junction left unmatched. The V gene's germline CDR1 is SGHNT and CDR2 YYREEE (reference sequence). This CDR3 is 15 amino acids long. The full variable domain, rest sourced from reference TRBV5-4 and TRBJ2-3, is ETGVTQSPTHLIKTRGQQVTLRCSSQSGHNTVSWYQQALGQGPQFIFQYYREEENGRGNFPPRFSGLQFPNYSSELNVNALELDDSALYLCASSQTSGSTDTQYFGPGTRLTVL.

This clone appeared a single time. The chain has TRBV18 and TRBJ2-3; TRBD2 agrees at 7 bases. V lost 2 bases and J lost 2; bases outside the gene matches: 1. Germline V gene sequence: CDR1 KGHSH, CDR2 LQKENI. The CDR3 extends over 14 amino acids. CDR3 sequence (DNA): TGTGCCAGCTCACCAGGGACTACCACAGATACGCAGTATTTT. Amino acids: CASSPGTTTDTQYF.

CDR3 in amino acids: CSVQVQNSNQPQHF. CDR3 coding DNA: TGCAGCGTTCAGGTCCAGAATAGCAATCAGCCCCAGCATTTT. The genes are TRBV29-1 and TRBJ1-5; D call uncertain. Per germline, CDR1 SQVTM and CDR2 ANQGSEA. The CDR3 has 14 amino acids. V lost 5 bases, J lost 0 bases, and 11 bases lay in between.

The chain is built from TRBV5-1 and TRBJ1-1; D not certain. CDR1 is SGHRS, CDR2 YFSETQ, per germline. V dropped 4 bases and J dropped 1 base, with 11 bases sitting between them. This CDR3 region has 14 residues. The CDR3: CASSAGRGNTEAFF. In DNA, the CDR3 is TGCGCCAGCAGCGCGGGAAGAGGGAACACTGAAGCTTTCTTT.

The rearrangement uses TRBV7-2 and TRBJ1-2, with a weak D call TRBD1 (5 bases). Germline CDR1 is SGHTA and CDR2 is FQGNSA. The germline V and J ends were trimmed by 5 bases and 7 bases, with 14 bases remaining between them. The CDR3 loop spans 13 amino acids. The CDR3 reads CASSPYRTPGYTF. In DNA form, the CDR3 reads TGTGCCAGCAGCCCATACAGGACACCTGGCTACACCTTC. The complete variable domain, with remaining parts taken from reference TRBV7-2 and TRBJ1-2, reads GAGVSQSPSNKVTEKGKDVELRCDPISGHTALYWYRQSLGQGLEFLIYFQGNSAPDKSGLPSDRFSAERTGGSVSTLTIQRTQQEDSAVYLCASSPYRTPGYTFGSGTRLTVV.

The chain recombines TRBV2 with TRBJ2-1; 12 nucleotides agree with TRBD2. Germline V gives CDR1 SNHLY, CDR2 FYNNEI. This CDR3 has 15 residues. Trimming took 5 bases from V and 6 from J; bases not matched to a gene: 5. The DNA for the CDR3 is TGTGCCAGCAGTCTCGGACTAGCGGGGCGCAATGAGCAGTTCTTC. Its protein product is CASSLGLAGRNEQFF.

This chain joins TRBV3-1 (or the pseudogene TRBV3-2) and TRBJ1-2, with a tentative D call TRBD1 (6 bases). This CDR3 is built from 17 residues. Per germline, CDR1 LGHDT and CDR2 YNNKEL (reference sequence). Trimming took off 4 bases at V and 2 bases at J, with 20 bases between the two ends. This CDR3 is CASSPPFGRGSNYGYTF. CDR3 bases: TGTGCCAGCAGCCCCCCTTTTGGCAGGGGATCGAACTATGGCTACACCTTC.

This chain links TRBV19 with TRBJ2-3; 8 bases are a match to TRBD2. Germline CDR1 LNHDA, CDR2 SQIVND (reference sequence). Trimming took 4 bases from V and 8 from J; bases not matched to a gene: 8. The CDR3 spans 14 residues. The CDR3 protein is CASSTRTSPTTQYF. DNA of the CDR3: TGTGCCAGTAGTACCCGGACTAGCCCTACTACGCAGTATTTT.

The V call is TRBV6-6, the J call TRBJ2-2; no definite D call. The germline CDR1 and CDR2 sequences are MNHNY and SVGAGI (reference sequence). Between the trimmed V and J ends, which lost 5 bases and 6 bases, there was a span of 7 bases. This CDR3 region has 12 residues. Written as DNA, the CDR3 is TGTGCCAGCAGTCAGCCTTCCGGGGAGCTGTTTTTT. It codes for CASSQPSGELFF.

The rearrangement links TRBV27 to TRBJ2-1; 7 bases agree with TRBD2. CDR1 is MNHEY and CDR2 is SMNVEV in the germline V gene (reference sequence). There are 15 residues in the CDR3. With 3 bases clipped from V and 10 bases from J, the junction kept 12 bases outside the gene matches. CDR3: CASSFNYGLVGEQFF. The CDR3 DNA reads as TGTGCCAGCAGTTTTAATTATGGACTAGTTGGCGAGCAGTTCTTC.

V and J are TRBV5-4 and TRBJ2-1; D possibly corresponds to TRBD2 (5 bases). Trimming removed 0 bases from V and 4 bases from J, with 11 bases in between. CDR3 length: 15 amino acids. CDR1 is SGHNT and CDR2 is YYREEE in the germline V gene (reference sequence). As DNA, the CDR3 is TGTGCCAGCAGCTTGGGGACTCCGACTTACAATGAGCAGTTCTTC. Translated: CASSLGTPTYNEQFF.

The V gene is TRBV19, the J gene TRBJ1-6; TRBD1 agrees at 8 bases. The CDR3 totals 15 residues. The germline gives CDR1 LNHDA, CDR2 SQIVND (reference sequence). V was pared by 5 bases and J by 7 bases, with 7 bases of the junction left unmatched. The CDR3 bases are TGTGCCAGTAGTCCGGGGACAGGACTAAATTCACCCCTCCACTTT. Its protein product is CASSPGTGLNSPLHF.

The rearrangement uses TRBV29-1 and TRBJ2-5; maybe TRBD2 (6 bases). This CDR3 contains 13 residues. Looked up from germline, CDR1 is SQVTM and CDR2 is ANQGSEA. The DNA for the CDR3 is TGCAGTACTGCGCCTGTGCGGGGAGAGACCCAGTACTTC. The encoded protein is CSTAPVRGETQYF. The whole variable domain, remainder taken from reference TRBV29-1 and TRBJ2-5, is SAVISQKPSRDICQRGTSLTIQCQVDSQVTMMFWYRQQPGQSLTLIATANQGSEATYESGFVIDKFPISRPNLTFSTLTVSNMSPEDSSIYLCSTAPVRGETQYFGPGTRLLVL.

J is TRBJ1-4 and V is TRBV27, with D perhaps matching TRBD1 (5 bases). V dropped 6 bases and J dropped 4 bases, with 12 bases sitting between them. Germline V gives CDR1 MNHEY, CDR2 SMNVEV (reference sequence). This CDR3 is built from 14 residues. The CDR3 region is CASSRRRGNEKLFF. The CDR3, as DNA: TGTGCCAGCAGCCGACGGAGGGGTAATGAAAAACTGTTTTTT.

The chain joins TRBV5-1 to TRBJ2-5, with 7 bases matching TRBD2. Trimming removed 0 bases from V and 2 bases from J; junction bases left unmatched: 4. The CDR3 has 15 residues. Germline V gives CDR1 SGHRS, CDR2 YFSETQ. In DNA form, the CDR3 reads TGCGCCAGCAGCTTGGAGGGACTACCTCAAGAGACCCAGTACTTC. Translated: CASSLEGLPQETQYF.

The chain recombines TRBV7-9 with TRBJ1-6; D call uncertain. Looked up from germline, CDR1 is SEHNR and CDR2 is FQNEAQ (reference sequence). The CDR3 is made up of 15 amino acids. V gave up 5 bases and J gave up 6 bases, with 14 bases separating them. In nucleotides, the CDR3 is TGTGCCAGCAGCACGCGGGCCGTCCTTAATTCACCCCTCCACTTT. This translates into CASSTRAVLNSPLHF.

The chain has TRBV7-6 and TRBJ1-4; D remains ambiguous. CDR3 length: 13 residues. V was clipped by 3 bases and J by 3 bases, with 5 bases between them. The germline V gene has CDR1 SGHVS and CDR2 FNYEAQ. The CDR3 nucleotides are TGTGCCAGCAGCTTCCTTCCTAATGAAAAACTGTTTTTT. It encodes CASSFLPNEKLFF.

The rearrangement uses TRBV5-1 and TRBJ2-2, with 8 bases fitting TRBD1. Germline V gives CDR1 SGHRS, CDR2 YFSETQ. This CDR3 region has 19 residues. V was clipped by 0 bases and J by 1 base; unmatched bases: 11. Here the CDR3 DNA reads TGCGCCAGCAGCTTGGCAATAGGGCAGGGGGCCAAGAACACCGGGGAGCTGTTTTTT. The encoded protein is CASSLAIGQGAKNTGELFF.